These T cell receptor beta chains were read from a single sample in a study of early T cells in non-severe SARS-CoV-2 infection. TCRdb called the 5' RACE reads again in MiXCR, with one record for every CDR3 protein. The sample contains about 64,000 distinct CDR3 sequences, 8.8% of which appear only once. The specimen comprised whole blood, sampled at baseline. The origin of the receptors is an adult who was a healthcare worker with PCR-confirmed SARS-CoV-2 infection or an uninfected control (not recorded which). CDR3s include the opening cysteine and the closing phenylalanine or tryptophan. A D gene is named only where the DNA matches it firmly. Clone size appears in some rows only: once, few, many, or a class for an expanded clone.

len: 13
j_gene: TRBJ2-1
v_gene: TRBV20-1
d_gene: .
abundance: few
CDR3nt: TGCAGTGCTAGCTCGGGAGTCGGCAATGAGCAGTTCTTC
CDR3aa: CSASSGVGNEQFF

len: 15
j_gene: TRBJ1-6
v_gene: TRBV5-1
d_gene: TRBD1
abundance: .
CDR3nt: TGCGCCAGCAGCTTAACAGGACAGGGTCGGTCACCCCTCCACTTT
CDR3aa: CASSLTGQGRSPLHF

len: 16
j_gene: TRBJ2-5
v_gene: TRBV20-1
d_gene: .
abundance: .
CDR3nt: TGCAGTGCTAGAGGGAGCGGGCCTAATACACAAGAGACCCAGTACTTC
CDR3aa: CSARGSGPNTQETQYF

len: 15
j_gene: TRBJ1-1
v_gene: TRBV12-3/TRBV12-4
d_gene: TRBD1
abundance: many
CDR3nt: TGTGCCAGCAGTTTTATACAGGGGGCGAACACTGAAGCTTTCTTT
CDR3aa: CASSFIQGANTEAFF

len: 15
j_gene: TRBJ2-1
v_gene: TRBV5-1
d_gene: .
abundance: .
CDR3nt: TGCGCCAGCAGCCTGGGGGCCTCCCGCTACAATGAGCAGTTCTTC
CDR3aa: CASSLGASRYNEQFF

len: 15
j_gene: TRBJ1-2
v_gene: TRBV5-6
d_gene: TRBD1
abundance: few
CDR3nt: TGTGCCAGCAGCTTGGCTCCGACAGGGAACTATGGCTACACCTTC
CDR3aa: CASSLAPTGNYGYTF

len: 13
j_gene: TRBJ2-7
v_gene: TRBV10-1
d_gene: .
abundance: few
CDR3nt: TGCGCCAGCAGTGCTGCGGGACGACGCGAGCAGTACTTC
CDR3aa: CASSAAGRREQYF

len: 12
j_gene: TRBJ2-5
v_gene: TRBV12-3/TRBV12-4
d_gene: .
abundance: few
CDR3nt: TGTGCCAGCACCCTTGGGGAAGAGACCCAGTACTTC
CDR3aa: CASTLGEETQYF

len: 13
j_gene: TRBJ2-5
v_gene: TRBV12-3/TRBV12-4
d_gene: .
abundance: .
CDR3nt: TGTGCCAGCAGTTTTAGGCTACAAGAGACCCAGTACTTC
CDR3aa: CASSFRLQETQYF

len: 14
j_gene: TRBJ2-1
v_gene: TRBV12-3/TRBV12-4
d_gene: .
abundance: many
CDR3nt: TGTGCCACCGCGGTCGCGGGACTCCGTTATGAGCAGTTCTTC
CDR3aa: CATAVAGLRYEQFF

len: 17
j_gene: TRBJ2-2
v_gene: TRBV6-4
d_gene: TRBD2
abundance: many
CDR3nt: TGTGCCAGCAGTGACCCGACTAGCGGGATGCGTACCGGGGAGCTGTTTTTT
CDR3aa: CASSDPTSGMRTGELFF

len: 12
j_gene: TRBJ2-7
v_gene: TRBV13
d_gene: .
abundance: medium-sized
CDR3nt: TGTGCCAGCAGCTTGCTTGGCTACGAGCAGTACTTC
CDR3aa: CASSLLGYEQYF

len: 20
j_gene: TRBJ1-5
v_gene: TRBV7-8
d_gene: .
abundance: many
CDR3nt: TGTGCCAGCAGCACGAGGAGACAGTCTGGGTCGTGGTCGAGCAATCAGCCCCAGCATTTT
CDR3aa: CASSTRRQSGSWSSNQPQHF

len: 13
j_gene: TRBJ1-5
v_gene: TRBV10-3
d_gene: .
abundance: .
CDR3nt: TGTGCCATCAGTCCCGGGTCAAATCAGCCCCAGCATTTT
CDR3aa: CAISPGSNQPQHF

len: 18
j_gene: TRBJ1-1
v_gene: TRBV10-3
d_gene: .
abundance: few
CDR3nt: TGTGCCATCAGTGGGAGTTACTCCTCCCGGCTCAGGGGCACTGAAGCTTTCTTT
CDR3aa: CAISGSYSSRLRGTEAFF

len: 16
j_gene: TRBJ1-6
v_gene: TRBV14
d_gene: TRBD1
abundance: many
CDR3nt: TGTGCCAGCAGCCAAACCGGGACAGTAATTAATTCACCCCTCCACTTT
CDR3aa: CASSQTGTVINSPLHF

len: 16
j_gene: TRBJ2-7
v_gene: TRBV18
d_gene: TRBD2
abundance: few
CDR3nt: TGTGCCAGCTCACAGGGACTAGCGGGAGCCGGCGACGAGCAGTACTTC
CDR3aa: CASSQGLAGAGDEQYF

len: 14
j_gene: TRBJ1-1
v_gene: TRBV7-3
d_gene: .
abundance: .
CDR3nt: TGTGCCAGCAGCTCCCCCGGGAGGGGCCCTGAAGCTTTCTTT
CDR3aa: CASSSPGRGPEAFF

len: 13
j_gene: TRBJ2-2
v_gene: TRBV5-1
d_gene: .
abundance: .
CDR3nt: TGCGCCAGCAGCTCCGCTTACGCCGGGGAGCTGTTTTTT
CDR3aa: CASSSAYAGELFF

len: 14
j_gene: TRBJ2-7
v_gene: TRBV7-2
d_gene: .
abundance: .
CDR3nt: TGTGCCAGCAGTCCTGGAGTTATCTCCTACGAGCAGTACTTC
CDR3aa: CASSPGVISYEQYF

len: 15
j_gene: TRBJ1-2
v_gene: TRBV11-2
d_gene: TRBD1
abundance: many
CDR3nt: TGTGCCAGCAGCGGGACAGGGAAATTGGTTGATGGCTACACCTTC
CDR3aa: CASSGTGKLVDGYTF

len: 12
j_gene: TRBJ2-5
v_gene: TRBV29-1
d_gene: .
abundance: few
CDR3nt: TGCAGGGGCGGGCTGGTTGGGGAGACCCAGTACTTC
CDR3aa: CRGGLVGETQYF

len: 14
j_gene: TRBJ2-4
v_gene: TRBV2
d_gene: .
abundance: few
CDR3nt: TGTGCCAGCAAGGCGGAACTAGCCAAAAACATTCAGTACTTC
CDR3aa: CASKAELAKNIQYF

len: 17
j_gene: TRBJ2-1
v_gene: TRBV4-3
d_gene: TRBD2
abundance: .
CDR3nt: TGCGCCAGCAGCCAGCTAGCGGGAGGGAGCTCCTACAATGAGCAGTTCTTC
CDR3aa: CASSQLAGGSSYNEQFF

len: 13
j_gene: TRBJ1-2
v_gene: TRBV3-1
d_gene: .
abundance: .
CDR3nt: TGTGCCAGCAGCCAAGGCGGAAACTATGGCTACACCTTC
CDR3aa: CASSQGGNYGYTF

len: 14
j_gene: TRBJ2-3
v_gene: TRBV6-2/TRBV6-3
d_gene: TRBD2
abundance: many
CDR3nt: TGTGCCTCGGGACTACATACTAGCACAGATACGCAGTATTTT
CDR3aa: CASGLHTSTDTQYF

len: 13
j_gene: TRBJ2-5
v_gene: TRBV7-9
d_gene: .
abundance: .
CDR3nt: TGTGCCAGCAGCTCGTCGGGGAAAGAGACCCAGTACTTC
CDR3aa: CASSSSGKETQYF

len: 18
j_gene: TRBJ2-7
v_gene: TRBV6-4
d_gene: TRBD2
abundance: .
CDR3nt: TGTGCCAGCAGTGACCCCCCCCGACTAGCGGGAGGGCCCAACGAGCAGTACTTC
CDR3aa: CASSDPPRLAGGPNEQYF

len: 15
j_gene: TRBJ2-1
v_gene: TRBV2
d_gene: TRBD2
abundance: many
CDR3nt: TGTGCCAGCAGTGAAGGGTTTAGCGGGAGGGATGAGCAGTTCTTC
CDR3aa: CASSEGFSGRDEQFF

len: 14
j_gene: TRBJ2-7
v_gene: TRBV7-2
d_gene: .
abundance: few
CDR3nt: TGTGCCAGCAGCTTAGAGCGCCGGGCCTACGAGCAGTACTTC
CDR3aa: CASSLERRAYEQYF

len: 13
j_gene: TRBJ2-7
v_gene: TRBV20-1
d_gene: .
abundance: few
CDR3nt: TGCAGTGCTAGAGCGGAGGGGGGATACGAGCAGTACTTC
CDR3aa: CSARAEGGYEQYF

len: 13
j_gene: TRBJ1-2
v_gene: TRBV10-2
d_gene: .
abundance: many
CDR3nt: TGCGCCAGCACCGGACACCAACGATATGGCTACACCTTC
CDR3aa: CASTGHQRYGYTF

len: 15
j_gene: TRBJ2-3
v_gene: TRBV20-1
d_gene: .
abundance: .
CDR3nt: TGCAGTGCTGCCCACACGGGAGTATGGACAGATACGCAGTATTTT
CDR3aa: CSAAHTGVWTDTQYF

len: 16
j_gene: TRBJ2-1
v_gene: TRBV7-9
d_gene: TRBD2
abundance: .
CDR3nt: TGTGCCAGCAGCTTCCGGGCTAGCGGGATATACAATGAGCAGTTCTTC
CDR3aa: CASSFRASGIYNEQFF

len: 13
j_gene: TRBJ2-2
v_gene: TRBV7-7
d_gene: .
abundance: .
CDR3nt: TGTGCTACTGCAGAGAAGAACACCGGGGAGCTGTTTTTT
CDR3aa: CATAEKNTGELFF

len: 14
j_gene: TRBJ1-1
v_gene: TRBV30
d_gene: .
abundance: many
CDR3nt: TGTGCCTGGAGTGTGCAAGGGGCGCGCACTGAAGCTTTCTTT
CDR3aa: CAWSVQGARTEAFF

len: 12
j_gene: TRBJ2-2
v_gene: TRBV7-3
d_gene: .
abundance: .
CDR3nt: TGTGCCAGCAGCAGGGGCCCCGGGGAGCTGTTTTTT
CDR3aa: CASSRGPGELFF

len: 16
j_gene: TRBJ2-3
v_gene: TRBV20-1
d_gene: .
abundance: many
CDR3nt: TGCAGTGCTAGAGATCACCCCAGCGCCCCGCGAGATACGCAGTATTTT
CDR3aa: CSARDHPSAPRDTQYF

len: 14
j_gene: TRBJ2-4
v_gene: TRBV15
d_gene: .
abundance: .
CDR3nt: TGTGCCACCAGCAAACAGGGAGCCAAAAACATTCAGTACTTC
CDR3aa: CATSKQGAKNIQYF

len: 14
j_gene: TRBJ2-7
v_gene: TRBV9
d_gene: TRBD2
abundance: many
CDR3nt: TGTGCCAGCAGCGGGACTAGCGTCTCCTACGAGCAGTACTTC
CDR3aa: CASSGTSVSYEQYF

len: 16
j_gene: TRBJ2-2
v_gene: TRBV5-8
d_gene: .
abundance: .
CDR3nt: TGTGCCAGCAGCTTTTCACTAACCGCGAACACCGGGGAGCTGTTTTTT
CDR3aa: CASSFSLTANTGELFF